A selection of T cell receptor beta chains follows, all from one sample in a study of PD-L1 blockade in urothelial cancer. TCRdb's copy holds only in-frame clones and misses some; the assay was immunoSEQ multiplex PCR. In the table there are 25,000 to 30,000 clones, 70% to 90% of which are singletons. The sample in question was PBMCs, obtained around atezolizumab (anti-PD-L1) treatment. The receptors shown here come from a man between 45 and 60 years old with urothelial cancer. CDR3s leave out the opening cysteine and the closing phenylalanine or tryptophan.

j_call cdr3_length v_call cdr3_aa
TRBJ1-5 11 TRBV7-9 ASSRLSNQPQH
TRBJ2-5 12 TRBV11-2 ASSSDRGQETQY
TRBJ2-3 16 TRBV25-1 ASSEIPRNRSSTDTQY
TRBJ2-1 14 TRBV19 ASSIVPSRSYNEQF
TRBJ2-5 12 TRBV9 ASSRTSGQETQY
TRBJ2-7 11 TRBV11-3 ASSLGSGGEQY
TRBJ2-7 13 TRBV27 ASSLSARQDYEQY
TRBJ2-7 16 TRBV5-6 ASSLLDRGSRETYEQY
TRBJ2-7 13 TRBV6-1 ASSFRQATRYEQY
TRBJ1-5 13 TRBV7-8 ASSLRTGSNQPQH
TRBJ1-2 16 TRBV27 ASRPIIGTPTTLYGYT
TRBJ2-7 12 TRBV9 ASSVGGNTYEQY
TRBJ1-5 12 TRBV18 ASSLEQGDQPQH
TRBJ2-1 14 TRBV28 ASSLVPGQVRGEQF
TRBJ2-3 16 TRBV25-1 ASSEYRPGNPPGDTQY
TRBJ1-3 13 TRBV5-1 ASSYTGGFGNTIY
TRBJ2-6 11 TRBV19 ASRGTGANVLT
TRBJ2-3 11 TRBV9 ASSAQALDTQY